These 21 T cell receptor beta chains were all obtained from the same sample, sequenced in a study of cytomegalovirus exposure and HLA in healthy donors. The PCR made use of 60 Vbeta and 13 Jbeta primers. The method was immunoSEQ multiplex PCR; TCRdb's version includes in-frame clones alone and lacks a portion of them. The data hold 100,000 to 150,000 clones, with over 60% observed a single time. Sequenced sample: PBMCs. These receptors came from a man over 45 in good health and CMV-seronegative.

Note on this clone: At the DNA level, this CDR3 is encoded by other sequences in the same sample as well. The rearrangement uses TRBV4-1 and TRBJ2-2, with 8 positions matching TRBD1. The V segment lost 4 bases and the J segment 1 base; nucleotides outside the gene matches: 5. Per germline, CDR1 MGHRA and CDR2 YSYEKL. This CDR3 has 16 amino acids. CDR3 sequence (DNA): TGCGCCAGCAGCCTCGGACAGGGACGGAACACCGGGGAGCTGTTTTTT. Its translation: CASSLGQGRNTGELFF.

V gene TRBV7-9 combines with J gene TRBJ2-1; TRBD2 agrees at 9 bases. CDR3 size: 15 residues. Germline assignment: CDR1 SEHNR and CDR2 FQNEAQ (reference sequence). V lost 5 bases and J lost 4; bases outside the gene matches: 6. CDR3 DNA: TGTGCCAGCAGCGCCGGGACTAGCTCTTACAATGAGCAGTTCTTC. Its protein product is CASSAGTSSYNEQFF. The whole variable domain, filled in from reference TRBV7-9 and TRBJ2-1, reads DTGVSQNPRHKITKRGQNVTFRCDPISEHNRLYWYRQTLGQGPEFLTYFQNEAQLEKSRLLSDRFSAERPKGSFSTLEIQRTEQGDSAMYLCASSAGTSSYNEQFFGPGTRLTVL.

This chain connects TRBV7-2 to TRBJ2-7; 10 bases match TRBD1. Per germline, CDR1 SGHTA and CDR2 FQGNSA. The CDR3 is made up of 14 amino acids. The ends lost 5 bases at V and 6 bases at J; junction bases unmatched: 7. The CDR3 loop is CASSQGDRGLEQYV. As DNA, the CDR3 is TGTGCCAGCAGCCAGGGGGACAGGGGTCTCGAGCAGTACGTC.

The rearrangement joins TRBV5-6 to TRBJ2-5, with 8 bases aligning to TRBD1. CDR1 is SGHDT and CDR2 is YYEEEE in the germline V gene. V shed 4 bases, J shed 4 bases, and the junction held 9 bases outside the gene matches. The CDR3 sequence is 15 residues long. The CDR3 DNA is TGTGCCAGCAGCGCCACAGGGGGAGGCGGAGAGACCCAGTACTTC. Encoded protein: CASSATGGGGETQYF.

This chain links TRBV7-2 with TRBJ1-2; 9 bases line up with TRBD1. This CDR3 is built from 14 residues. V gave up 5 bases and J gave up 8 bases; unmatched junction bases: 9. Looked up from germline, CDR1 is SGHTA and CDR2 is FQGNSA. CDR3 in amino acids: CASSDRDRAGGYTF. The CDR3 nucleotides are TGTGCCAGCAGCGATCGGGACAGGGCGGGCGGCTACACCTTC.

This clone appeared a single time. The J gene is TRBJ1-6, the V gene TRBV10-2; D is unclear. V shed 9 bases and J shed 6 bases, with 12 bases lying between them. CDR1 is WSHSY, CDR2 SAAADI, per germline. The CDR3 totals 13 residues. The CDR3 DNA is TGCGCCAGTTCTTCCCCTTTTAATTCACCCCTCCACTTT. It specifies CASSSPFNSPLHF.

This clone was found once. The chain employs TRBV6-1 and TRBJ2-7; TRBD1 matches 10 bases. The CDR3 length is 14 residues. Per the germline V gene, CDR1 is MNHNS and CDR2 is SASEGT. V lost 7 bases, J lost 3 bases, and 6 bases stayed unmatched. The DNA of the CDR3 is TGTGCCAGCACTAGACAGGGGGCTAGCTACGAGCAGTACGTC. Translation gives CASTRQGASYEQYV.

A few counts support this clone. V usage is TRBV28 and J usage is TRBJ2-7; 11 nucleotides match TRBD2. Germline V CDR1 and CDR2: MDHEN, SYDVKM. The CDR3 is made up of 16 amino acids. V was pared by 7 bases and J by 0 bases, with 8 bases of the junction left unmatched. Written as DNA, the CDR3 is TGTGCCAGCATGGAGACTAGCGGGGTTTCCTCCTACGAGCAGTACGTC. Translated, it gives CASMETSGVSSYEQYV.

This chain uses TRBV18 with TRBJ2-1; a weak D match, TRBD2 (5 bases). CDR1 is KGHSH, CDR2 LQKENI, per germline. V lost 1 base and J lost 6, with 13 bases in between. This CDR3 has 15 amino acids. The CDR3, as DNA: TGTGCCAGCTCACCACGAACGGGGAGCGCCAATGAGCAGTTCTTC. This sequence encodes CASSPRTGSANEQFF.

The V and J genes are TRBV10-3 and TRBJ2-1; D possibly corresponds to TRBD1 (5 bases). The length of the CDR3 is 13 residues. Trimming removed 4 bases at V and 7 bases at J, with 11 bases between. Germline CDR1 reads ENHRY; CDR2 reads SYGVKD. The chain's CDR3 is CAISGGRENEQFF. The CDR3 DNA reads TGTGCCATCAGTGGGGGCAGGGAAAATGAGCAGTTCTTC.

The rearrangement uses TRBV6-1 and TRBJ2-7; 7 bases map to TRBD1. Germline trimming cut 6 bases from V and 3 bases from J; bases unmatched to any gene: 2. The germline V gene encodes CDR1 MNHNS and CDR2 SASEGT. The CDR3 runs 12 residues. The CDR3 nucleotides read TGTGCCAGCAGAGGGACAGACTACGAGCAGTACGTC. Its protein product is CASRGTDYEQYV.

V is TRBV10-3 and J is TRBJ1-4, with 11 bases lining up with TRBD1. This CDR3 contains 13 residues. Trimming cost V 11 bases and J 8 bases; bases outside gene matches: 7. Looked up from germline, CDR1 is ENHRY and CDR2 is SYGVKD. The CDR3 protein is CAVGGQGGEKLFF. Here the CDR3 DNA reads TGTGCCGTCGGGGGACAGGGGGGGGAAAAACTGTTTTTT.

This clone turned up a few times. The chain recombines TRBV7-9 with TRBJ1-4, with D tentatively TRBD1 (5 bases). This CDR3 is 15 amino acids long. Trimming shortened V by 5 bases and J by 5 bases, and 15 bases separated the two germline ends. Germline values: CDR1 SEHNR, CDR2 FQNEAQ (reference sequence). The CDR3 reads CASSTVWGLNEKLFF. The CDR3 DNA follows: TGTGCCAGCAGCACGGTCTGGGGCTTGAATGAAAAACTGTTTTTT.

The chain employs TRBV18 and TRBJ1-4; no firm D call. V lost 5 bases to trimming and J lost 5 bases, with 21 bases between them. This CDR3 region has 17 residues. CDR1 KGHSH and CDR2 LQKENI come from the germline V gene. The CDR3 reads CASSSYSPMALNEKLFF. CDR3 sequence (DNA): TGTGCCAGCTCATCCTACAGCCCGATGGCCCTAAATGAAAAACTGTTTTTT.

This clone was detected only once. This chain links TRBV5-4 with TRBJ2-7; D uncertain. Between the trimmed V and J ends, which lost 0 bases and 1 base, there was a span of 14 bases. Germline V CDR1 and CDR2: SGHNT, YYREEE (reference sequence). CDR3 length: 16 amino acids. CDR3 nucleotides: TGTGCCAGCAGCTTGGCCGGTGTTGGGCCGTCCTACGAGCAGTACGTC. This translates into CASSLAGVGPSYEQYV.

V gene TRBV6-1 combines with J gene TRBJ2-7; 10 bases align to TRBD1. Trimming at V came to 4 bases and at J to 6 bases, leaving 9 bases not matched to a gene. The CDR3 is 15 amino acids. Germline CDR1 reads MNHNS; CDR2 reads SASEGT. CDR3 bases: TGTGCCAGCAGTGCCCCAGGGACAGGGGACCGCGAGCAGTACGTC. Its protein product is CASSAPGTGDREQYV.

The gene calls are TRBV10-3 and TRBJ1-6; unclear D gene. The germline CDR1 and CDR2 sequences are ENHRY and SYGVKD. V lost 10 bases and J lost 5, with 15 bases in between. The CDR3 has 14 residues. In DNA form, the CDR3 reads TGTGCCACGACGAGGGATGGCGATAATTCACCCCTCCACTTT. This gives the protein CATTRDGDNSPLHF.

The chain uses TRBV5-5 and TRBJ1-1; D is ambiguous. V lost 6 bases, J lost 11 bases, and 11 bases lay in between. The CDR3 runs 10 residues. Germline V lookup: CDR1 SGHKS, CDR2 YYEKEE (reference sequence). CDR3 loop: CASTSGWAFF. CDR3 nucleotide sequence: TGTGCCAGCACCTCGGGTTGGGCTTTCTTT.

The chain combines TRBV5-1 with TRBJ1-1; 9 nucleotides line up with TRBD1. This CDR3 contains 16 residues. Germline loops: CDR1 SGHRS, CDR2 YFSETQ. The trim removed 3 bases at V and 5 bases at J, leaving 11 bases unmatched. The CDR3 protein is CASSSFSTGGSTEAFF. The CDR3 DNA reads TGCGCCAGCAGCTCATTCTCGACAGGGGGAAGTACTGAAGCTTTCTTT.

The V call is TRBV19, the J call TRBJ2-5, with D possibly being TRBD1 (6 bases). The length of the CDR3 is 16 residues. Per germline, CDR1 LNHDA and CDR2 SQIVND (reference sequence). Trimming removed 0 bases from V and 5 bases from J, with 16 bases in between. The CDR3 spells CASSIDGGGLLETQYF. The CDR3 DNA reads as TGTGCCAGTAGTATAGATGGTGGGGGCCTCCTGGAGACCCAGTACTTC. Looking up the rest from reference TRBV19 and TRBJ2-5 gives the full variable domain: DGGITQSPKYLFRKEGQNVTLSCEQNLNHDAMYWYRQDPGQGLRLIYYSQIVNDFQKGDIAEGYSVSREKKESFPLTVTSAQKNPTAFYLCASSIDGGGLLETQYFGPGTRLLVL.

The rearrangement links TRBV7-2 to TRBJ2-7; unclear D gene. V lost 0 bases to trimming and J lost 7 bases, with 16 bases between them. This CDR3 has 15 amino acids. Germline V gives CDR1 SGHTA, CDR2 FQGNSA. The CDR3 DNA sequence: TGTGCCAGCAGCTTAGCGTTAGCAAATCTACGAGAGCAGTACTTC. It yields the protein CASSLALANLREQYF.